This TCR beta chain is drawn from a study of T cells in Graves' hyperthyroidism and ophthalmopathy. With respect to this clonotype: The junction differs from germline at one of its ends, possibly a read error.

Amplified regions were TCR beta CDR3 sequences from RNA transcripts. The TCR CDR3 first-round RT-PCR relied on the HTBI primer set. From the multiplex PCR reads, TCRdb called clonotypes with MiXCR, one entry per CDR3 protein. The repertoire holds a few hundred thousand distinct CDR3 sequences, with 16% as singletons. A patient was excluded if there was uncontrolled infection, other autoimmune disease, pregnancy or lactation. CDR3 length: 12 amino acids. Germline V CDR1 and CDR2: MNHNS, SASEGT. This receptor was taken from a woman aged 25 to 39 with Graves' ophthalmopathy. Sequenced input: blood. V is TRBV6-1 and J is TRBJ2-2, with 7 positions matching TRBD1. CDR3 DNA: TGTGCCAGCAGCTTCCGGGCAGGGGGGCTGTTTTTT. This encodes CASSFRAGGLFF.